The clone carrying this T cell receptor (beta chain) showed up just once. The record originates from a study of blood T cell repertoires in COVID-19. Adults between roughly 18 and 95 years of age took part from 20 to 25 US areas. In the original workflow: By means of reference gene primer amplification, nucleated cell counts were estimated. Here immunoSEQ multiplex PCR was the method, and the copy in TCRdb shows in-frame clones only, minus some. V and J calls and clone size are given by that table; D and trimming were obtained from the DNA. The profile covers hundreds of thousands of clones, with 88% appearing a single time and less than 3% taken by the ten largest. Input material: PBMCs or T cells enriched from blood (not recorded which). The receptor was derived from a woman aged 50 to 60 who had recovered from COVID-19.

CDR3 sequence: CSVEAGGSYEQYF. CDR3 coding DNA: TGCAGCGTTGAGGCAGGGGGTTCCTACGAGCAGTACTTC. The chain employs TRBV29-1 and TRBJ2-7; TRBD1 matches at 7 bases. CDR3 length: 13 residues. The germline V gene encodes CDR1 SQVTM and CDR2 ANQGSEA. V was pared by 3 bases and J by 1 base, with 3 bases of the junction left unmatched.